This entry lists 19 T cell receptor beta chains sequenced from one sample in a study of T cell changes during pregnancy in multiple sclerosis. The protocol was immunoSEQ multiplex PCR, while the TCRdb copy is restricted to in-frame clones and leaves out a portion. The repertoire holds about 61,000 clones, with around 90% as singletons. Material: peripheral blood, obtained in the first trimester of pregnancy. Receptors originate from a female donor in good health, enrolled as a control in a pregnancy study.

The table lists this clone with a few counts. The gene calls are TRBV6-6 and TRBJ1-1, with TRBD1 matching over 9 bases. Trimming took 6 bases from V and 1 from J; bases not matched to a gene: 3. The germline gives CDR1 MNHNY, CDR2 SVGAGI (reference sequence). The CDR3 loop spans 14 amino acids. The CDR3 protein is CASREGQGNTEAFF. CDR3 bases: TGTGCCAGCAGGGAGGGACAGGGGAACACTGAAGCTTTCTTT.

The chain uses TRBV18 and TRBJ2-7, with D possibly being TRBD2 (7 bases). The V and J ends lost 3 bases and 3 bases respectively, with 18 bases between them. CDR3 length: 16 amino acids. Germline loops: CDR1 KGHSH, CDR2 LQKENI. The CDR3 DNA is TGTGCCAGCTCACCCCCGGGGGGCCAGGGGCTCTACGAGCAGTACTTC. Amino acids: CASSPPGGQGLYEQYF.

V and J are TRBV9 and TRBJ2-7, with no clear D. The CDR3 loop spans 13 amino acids. CDR1 SGDLS and CDR2 YYNGEE come from the germline V gene. V was clipped by 0 bases and J by 7 bases, with 11 bases between them. The CDR3 sequence: CASSVAPRSEQYF. For the CDR3, the DNA is TGTGCCAGCAGCGTAGCTCCCAGGTCAGAGCAGTACTTC.

The V call is TRBV9, the J call TRBJ1-1, with 9 bases that match TRBD1. Looked up from germline, CDR1 is SGDLS and CDR2 is YYNGEE. The CDR3 loop spans 16 amino acids. Unmatched junction bases numbered 8, after V lost 4 bases and J lost 1 base. The CDR3 region has the DNA TGTGCCAGCAGCCTGTTCCGGACAGGGGAGAACACTGAAGCTTTCTTT. It yields the protein CASSLFRTGENTEAFF.

This clone was seen just once. This chain links TRBV5-1 with TRBJ2-3, with 9 bases that match TRBD1. The CDR3 has 16 amino acids. Germline V gene data show CDR1 as SGHRS and CDR2 as YFSETQ. V gave up 4 bases and J gave up 2 bases; unmatched junction bases: 8. The CDR3 region is CASSRTGGRNTDTQYF. The CDR3 DNA is TGCGCCAGCAGCCGCACAGGGGGCCGAAACACAGATACGCAGTATTTT. Looking up the rest from reference TRBV5-1 and TRBJ2-3 gives the full variable domain: KAGVTQTPRYLIKTRGQQVTLSCSPISGHRSVSWYQQTPGQGLQFLFEYFSETQRNKGNFPGRFSGRQFSNSRSEMNVSTLELGDSALYLCASSRTGGRNTDTQYFGPGTRLTVL.

The rearrangement uses TRBV2 and TRBJ1-2; D not certain. V lost 4 bases, J lost 2 bases, and 11 bases lay in between. The CDR3 has 14 residues. Germline V CDR1 and CDR2: SNHLY, FYNNEI. CDR3 bases: TGTGCCAGCAGTGTAACATCCTTCAACTATGGCTACACCTTC. It encodes CASSVTSFNYGYTF.

The genes are TRBV4-3 and TRBJ2-1, with 8 bases lining up with TRBD1. The CDR3 consists of 16 residues. CDR1 and CDR2 from the germline V gene are LGHNA and YSLEER. The ends lost 3 bases at V and 3 bases at J; junction bases unmatched: 7. The CDR3 DNA sequence: TGCGCCAGCAGCCACGAAGACAGGGGCGGCTACAATGAGCAGTTCTTC. This codes for CASSHEDRGGYNEQFF.

This rearrangement joins TRBV6-6 to TRBJ2-7, with 12 bases lining up with TRBD2. CDR1 and CDR2 (germline): MNHNY, SVGAGI (reference sequence). After removal of 6 bases from V and 7 bases from J, the junction contained 4 bases not matched to a gene. This CDR3 region has 13 residues. CDR3 loop: CASRLAGGDEQYF. DNA of the CDR3: TGTGCCAGCAGGCTAGCGGGGGGGGATGAGCAGTACTTC.

CDR3 sequence (DNA): TGTGCCAGTAGGACACGGGACACCTTCTCTGGAAACACCATATATTTT. This gives the protein CASRTRDTFSGNTIYF. The V and J genes are TRBV19 and TRBJ1-3; D is perhaps TRBD1 (6 bases). The V end was cut by 6 bases, the J end by 0 bases, with 15 bases between. Per the germline V gene, CDR1 is LNHDA and CDR2 is SQIVND (reference sequence). This CDR3 region has 16 residues.

The gene calls are TRBV29-1 and TRBJ2-1, with D uncertain. The germline V gene has CDR1 SQVTM and CDR2 ANQGSEA. Trimming stripped 4 bases from V and 5 bases from J, with 6 bases between. CDR3 length: 11 residues. The CDR3: CSVGQNNEQFF. The CDR3 nucleotides read TGCAGCGTTGGGCAGAACAATGAGCAGTTCTTC.

The chain couples TRBV11-3 to TRBJ1-1, with TRBD1 matching over 8 bases. The trim removed 3 bases at V and 1 base at J, leaving 4 bases unmatched. The CDR3 runs 15 residues. Germline V gene sequence: CDR1 SGHNT, CDR2 YENEEA. The CDR3 spells CASSFQGQGNTEAFF. The CDR3 nucleotides are TGTGCCAGCAGCTTTCAAGGACAGGGGAACACTGAAGCTTTCTTT.

The chain couples TRBV29-1 to TRBJ2-7; 7 bases are a match to TRBD1. With V trimmed by 0 bases and J by 3 bases, 5 bases remained unmatched. Per germline, CDR1 SQVTM and CDR2 ANQGSEA. This CDR3 is 14 amino acids long. The CDR3 here is CSVEERGRNYEQYF. CDR3 DNA sequence: TGCAGCGTTGAAGAGAGGGGGCGAAACTACGAGCAGTACTTC.

The rearrangement joins TRBV5-6 to TRBJ2-1; D is perhaps TRBD1 (6 bases). Trimming left V 2 bases short and J 5 bases short, with 20 bases between. Germline CDR1 and CDR2: SGHDT and YYEEEE. The CDR3 loop spans 17 amino acids. The CDR3, as DNA: TGTGCCAGCAGCTTTGCTTGGGGGCAGGGTCTCGACAATGAGCAGTTCTTC. As protein: CASSFAWGQGLDNEQFF.

The chain carries TRBV7-3 and TRBJ2-3; tentative D call: TRBD1 (6 bases). V lost 5 bases to trimming and J lost 2 bases, with 14 bases between them. There are 15 residues in the CDR3. In germline, CDR1 is SGHTA, CDR2 FQGTGA. The chain's CDR3 is CASSPQTGATDTQYF. CDR3 nucleotide sequence: TGTGCCAGCAGCCCCCAGACAGGAGCCACAGATACGCAGTATTTT.

This chain joins TRBV28 and TRBJ2-6; D is unclear. CDR1 MDHEN and CDR2 SYDVKM come from the germline V gene. The CDR3 consists of 17 residues. V dropped 5 bases and J dropped 5 bases, with 19 bases sitting between them. Here the CDR3 reads CASSVELTQSRANVLTF. CDR3 coding DNA: TGTGCCAGCAGTGTTGAATTGACACAAAGTCGGGCCAACGTCCTGACTTTC. The complete variable domain, with remaining parts taken from reference TRBV28 and TRBJ2-6, reads DVKVTQSSRYLVKRTGEKVFLECVQDMDHENMFWYRQDPGLGLRLIYFSYDVKMKEKGDIPEGYSVSREKKERFSLILESASTNQTSMYLCASSVELTQSRANVLTFGAGSRLTVL.

The count of this clone is one. V and J are TRBV5-4 and TRBJ1-1; 9 bases line up with TRBD1. Trimming took 4 bases from V and 4 from J; bases not matched to a gene: 14. The CDR3 runs to 17 residues. Germline V lookup: CDR1 SGHNT, CDR2 YYREEE (reference sequence). For the CDR3, the DNA is TGTGCCAGCAGCCGGGGACAGGGAACTTCCTACGGCACTGAAGCTTTCTTT. This sequence encodes CASSRGQGTSYGTEAFF.

J is TRBJ2-1 and V is TRBV7-9, with 9 bases matching TRBD1. The CDR3 is 15 amino acids. V shed 7 bases, J shed 1 base, and the junction held 5 bases outside the gene matches. Looked up from germline, CDR1 is SEHNR and CDR2 is FQNEAQ (reference sequence). Here the CDR3 DNA reads TGTGCCAGCACGGACAGGGGTCTTTCCTACAATGAGCAGTTCTTC. It is translated as CASTDRGLSYNEQFF.

This chain uses TRBV5-1 with TRBJ1-2; TRBD1 aligns across 7 bases. V lost 0 bases to trimming and J lost 1 base; unmatched junction nucleotides: 15. The V gene's germline CDR1 is SGHRS and CDR2 YFSETQ. The CDR3 covers 19 residues. CDR3: CASSLEALAGGRLNYGYTF. The DNA for the CDR3 is TGCGCCAGCAGCTTGGAAGCACTGGCAGGGGGTCGCCTTAACTATGGCTACACCTTC.

The CDR3 is CASSLTEETQYF. The DNA of the CDR3 is TGCGCCAGCAGCTTAACAGAAGAGACCCAGTACTTC. The chain recombines TRBV5-1 with TRBJ2-5, with unresolved D. Germline CDR1 SGHRS, CDR2 YFSETQ. The CDR3 length is 12 residues. Between the trimmed V and J ends, which lost 2 bases and 3 bases, there was a span of 5 bases.